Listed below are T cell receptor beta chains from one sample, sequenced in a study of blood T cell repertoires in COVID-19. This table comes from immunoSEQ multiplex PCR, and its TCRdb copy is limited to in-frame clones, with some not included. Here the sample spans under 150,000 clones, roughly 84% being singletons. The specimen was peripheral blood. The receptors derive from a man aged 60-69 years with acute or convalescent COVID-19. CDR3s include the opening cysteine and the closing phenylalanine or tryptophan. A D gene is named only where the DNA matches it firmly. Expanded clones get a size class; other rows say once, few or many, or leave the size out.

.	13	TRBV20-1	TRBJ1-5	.	CSASEGGNQPQHF	TGCAGTGCTAGTGAGGGGGGTAATCAGCCCCAGCATTTT
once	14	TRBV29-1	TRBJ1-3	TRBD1	CSASQGASGNTIYF	TGCAGCGCTTCACAGGGGGCGTCTGGAAACACCATATATTTT
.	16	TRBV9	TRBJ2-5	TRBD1	CASSVATGLGQETQYF	TGTGCCAGCAGCGTAGCGACAGGGTTAGGCCAAGAGACCCAGTACTTC
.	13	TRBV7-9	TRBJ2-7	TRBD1	CASSIDRGPEQYF	TGTGCCAGCAGCATTGACAGGGGGCCTGAGCAGTACTTC
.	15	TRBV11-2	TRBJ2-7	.	CASSLEAGYSYEQYF	TGTGCCAGCAGCTTAGAAGCAGGATACTCCTACGAGCAGTACTTC
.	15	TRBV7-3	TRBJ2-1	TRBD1	CASSLMGRQGDEQFF	TGTGCCAGCAGCTTAATGGGCCGACAGGGCGATGAGCAGTTCTTC
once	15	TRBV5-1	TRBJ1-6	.	CASAPAELKGSPLHF	TGCGCCAGCGCCCCAGCGGAGCTCAAGGGTTCACCCCTCCACTTT
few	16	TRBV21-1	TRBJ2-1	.	CASRLLAGRAHNEQFF	TGTGCCAGCAGACTACTAGCGGGGAGAGCCCACAATGAGCAGTTCTTC
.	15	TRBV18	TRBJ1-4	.	CASSGLFATNEKLFF	TGTGCCAGCTCCGGACTCTTTGCAACTAATGAAAAACTGTTTTTT
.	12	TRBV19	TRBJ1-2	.	CASSEGNYGYTF	TGTGCCAGTAGTGAGGGAAACTATGGCTACACCTTC
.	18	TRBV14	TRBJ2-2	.	CASSPQRGQQPNTGELFF	TGTGCCAGCAGCCCCCAAAGAGGGCAGCAACCGAACACCGGGGAGCTGTTTTTT
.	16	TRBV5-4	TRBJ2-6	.	CASSLGDGGGANVLTF	TGTGCCAGCAGCTTGGGAGATGGCGGTGGGGCCAACGTCCTGACTTTC
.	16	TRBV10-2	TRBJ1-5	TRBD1	CASRPVTGGSNQPQHF	TGCGCCAGCAGACCAGTCACAGGGGGGAGCAATCAGCCCCAGCATTTT
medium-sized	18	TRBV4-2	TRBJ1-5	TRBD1	CASSQDLDRGDSNQPQHF	TGTGCCAGCAGCCAAGATCTTGACAGGGGGGATAGCAATCAGCCCCAGCATTTT
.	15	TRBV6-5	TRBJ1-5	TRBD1	CASSWGQGLEQPQHF	TGTGCCAGCAGTTGGGGACAGGGGTTAGAGCAGCCCCAGCATTTT
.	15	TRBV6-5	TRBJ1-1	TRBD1	CASSGQGGPNTEAFF	TGTGCCAGCAGCGGACAGGGCGGCCCAAACACTGAAGCTTTCTTT
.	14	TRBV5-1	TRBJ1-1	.	CASSLFERNTEAFF	TGCGCCAGCAGCTTGTTTGAGCGGAACACTGAAGCTTTCTTT
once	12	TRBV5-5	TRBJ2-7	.	CASSYSSYEQYF	TGTGCCAGCAGTTATAGCTCCTACGAGCAGTACTTC
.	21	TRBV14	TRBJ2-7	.	CASSPAVGQGPKKVVTYEQYF	TGTGCCAGCAGCCCTGCGGTGGGGCAGGGTCCTAAAAAAGTCGTGACTTACGAGCAGTACTTC
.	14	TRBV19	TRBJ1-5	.	CASSMIGGAQPQHF	TGTGCCAGTAGTATGATAGGGGGAGCTCAGCCCCAGCATTTT
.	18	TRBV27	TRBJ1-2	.	CASSKFLTGTLTLGGYTF	TGTGCCAGCAGTAAATTCCTGACAGGTACCTTGACCCTCGGCGGCTACACCTTC
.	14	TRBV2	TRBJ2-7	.	CASEPGTPSYEQYF	TGTGCCAGCGAACCCGGGACACCATCCTACGAGCAGTACTTC
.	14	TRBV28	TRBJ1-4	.	CASSFLAGVEKLFF	.
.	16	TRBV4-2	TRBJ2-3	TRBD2	CASSQVRGGSTDTQYF	TGTGCCAGCAGCCAAGTTCGGGGGGGTAGCACAGATACGCAGTATTTT
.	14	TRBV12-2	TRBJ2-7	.	CASRFSGNAYEQYF	TGTGCAAGTCGCTTCTCCGGGAATGCCTACGAGCAGTACTTC
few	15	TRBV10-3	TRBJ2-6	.	CAISPEASGANVLTF	TGTGCCATCAGTCCCGAAGCCTCTGGGGCCAACGTCCTGACTTTC
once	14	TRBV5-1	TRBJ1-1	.	CASSFGRTNTEAFF	TGCGCCAGCAGCTTCGGGAGGACGAACACTGAAGCTTTCTTT
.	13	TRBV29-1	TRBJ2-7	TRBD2	CSVQLAATYEQYF	TGCAGCGTTCAACTAGCGGCTACCTACGAGCAGTACTTC
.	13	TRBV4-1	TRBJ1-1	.	CASSQDPGTEAFF	TGCGCCAGCAGCCAAGATCCAGGGACTGAAGCTTTCTTT
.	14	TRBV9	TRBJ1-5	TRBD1	CASSATGGRQPQHF	TGTGCCAGCAGCGCCACAGGGGGTCGACAGCCCCAGCATTTT
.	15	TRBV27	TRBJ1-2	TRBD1	CASSSFDRANYGYTF	TGTGCCAGCAGTAGCTTTGACAGGGCTAACTATGGCTACACCTTC
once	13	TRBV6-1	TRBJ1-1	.	CASSEVGDTEAFF	TGTGCCAGCAGTGAAGTGGGAGATACTGAAGCTTTCTTT
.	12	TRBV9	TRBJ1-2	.	CASSSSGYGYTF	TGTGCCAGCAGTAGCTCGGGGTATGGCTACACCTTC
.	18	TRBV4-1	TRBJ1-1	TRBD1	CASSQDRIPGGLSTEAFF	TGCGCCAGCAGCCAAGATAGGATACCAGGGGGGTTGAGCACTGAAGCTTTCTTT
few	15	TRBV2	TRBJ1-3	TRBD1	CASRVGTGSGNTIYF	TGTGCCAGCAGGGTTGGGACAGGATCTGGAAACACCATATATTTT
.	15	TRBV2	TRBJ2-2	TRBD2	CASSVTGGPSGELFF	TGTGCCAGCAGTGTAACGGGAGGGCCCTCCGGGGAGCTGTTTTTT
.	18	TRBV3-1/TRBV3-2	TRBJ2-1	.	CASSQYSVAGDSYNEQFF	TGTGCCAGCAGCCAATATAGTGTCGCCGGGGACTCCTACAATGAGCAGTTCTTC
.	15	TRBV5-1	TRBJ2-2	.	CASSGGGSNTGELFF	TGCGCCAGCAGCGGTGGGGGGTCCAACACCGGGGAGCTGTTTTTT
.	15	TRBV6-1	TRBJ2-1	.	CASSESGSSYNEQFF	TGTGCCAGCAGTGAATCGGGTTCCTCCTACAATGAGCAGTTCTTC
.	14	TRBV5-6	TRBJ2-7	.	CASSLSGVGSEQYF	TGTGCCAGCAGCTTATCAGGGGTGGGCAGCGAGCAGTACTTC
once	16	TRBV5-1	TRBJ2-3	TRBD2	CASSLGELAGGVAQYF	TGCGCCAGCAGCTTAGGTGAACTAGCGGGGGGCGTTGCGCAGTATTTT
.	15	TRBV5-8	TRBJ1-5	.	CASSLLVNSNQPQHF	TGTGCCAGCAGCTTGTTAGTAAATAGCAATCAGCCCCAGCATTTT
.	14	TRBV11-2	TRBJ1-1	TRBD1	CASSPVVQGAEAFF	TGTGCCAGCAGCCCAGTCGTACAGGGGGCTGAAGCTTTCTTT
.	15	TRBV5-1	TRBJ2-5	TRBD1	CASSPRTGVGETQYF	TGCGCCAGCAGCCCCAGGACAGGGGTCGGGGAGACCCAGTACTTC
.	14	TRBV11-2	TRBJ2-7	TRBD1	CASSSGTGAYEQYF	TGTGCCAGCAGCTCTGGGACAGGGGCGTACGAGCAGTACTTC
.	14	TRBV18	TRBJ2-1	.	CASSPQDRYNEQFF	TGTGCCAGCTCACCACAGGACAGATACAATGAGCAGTTCTTC
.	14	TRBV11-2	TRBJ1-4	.	CASSLDRSNEKLFF	TGTGCCAGCAGCCTCGACAGGAGTAATGAAAAACTGTTTTTT
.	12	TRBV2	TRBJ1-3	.	CASMIRPNTIYF	TGTGCCAGCATGATCAGGCCCAACACCATATATTTT
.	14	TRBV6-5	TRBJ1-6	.	CASSLGLFVSPLHF	TGTGCCAGCAGCCTGGGACTTTTCGTCTCACCCCTCCACTTT
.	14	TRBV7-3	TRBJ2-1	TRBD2	CASSFGTSGFGLFF	TGTGCCAGCAGCTTTGGGACTAGCGGGTTCGGTCTGTTCTTC
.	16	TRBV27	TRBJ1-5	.	CASSPRGGVGNQPQHF	TGTGCCAGCAGTCCGCGGGGAGGGGTGGGGAATCAGCCCCAGCATTTT
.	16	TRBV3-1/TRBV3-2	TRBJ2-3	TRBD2	CASSQEGAGVADTQYF	TGTGCCAGCAGCCAAGAGGGAGCGGGAGTCGCAGATACGCAGTATTTT
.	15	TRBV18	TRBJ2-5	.	CASSPGAGAQETQYF	TGTGCCAGCTCACCAGGGGCAGGGGCTCAAGAGACCCAGTACTTC
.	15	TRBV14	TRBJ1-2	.	CASSQGEAQVYGYTF	TGTGCCAGCAGCCAAGGGGAGGCACAGGTCTATGGCTACACCTTC
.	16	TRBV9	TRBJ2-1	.	CASSVEGGSNYNEQFF	TGTGCCAGCAGCGTAGAAGGGGGAAGTAACTACAATGAGCAGTTCTTC